This T cell receptor beta chain stems from a study of tumor-infiltrating lymphocytes in primary liver carcinoma. With a constant-region primer, TCR beta cDNA was made from about 0.5 ug of total RNA. Generation of the TCR beta libraries relied on three nested multiplex PCR rounds using slightly modified ARM-PCR. Running around 9 cycles apiece, the first two PCR rounds relied on TRBV1-TRBV30 forward primers together with a C-beta reverse primer. TCRdb called the multiplex PCR reads again in MiXCR, with one record for every CDR3 protein. The sample shows approximately 110,000 distinct CDR3 sequences, under 65% of them seen only once. Germline V gives CDR1 GTSNPN, CDR2 SVGIG (reference sequence). V was pared by 3 bases and J by 8 bases, with 8 bases of the junction left unmatched. The CDR3 is made up of 15 amino acids. Study results and caveats: Tumor region pairs overlapped more than did tumor-adjacent and tumor-blood pairs. Roughly 7.5-24% of top clones, and no more, occurred in all five tumor regions. Tumor top-250-clone fractions significantly exceeded those of blood (p = 0.039).

Co-extracted RNA and DNA came from roughly 21-30 mg of unsorted bulk tissue. As to this clonotype: Antigen: not known.

The sequenced material came from liver tumor tissue from sampling region 3. Subset here: tumor region T3, left-lateral pole. The chain has TRBV30 and TRBJ2-1, with 12 bases aligning to TRBD2. This clonotype was sampled from a woman aged 60-75 years with primary liver carcinoma and hepatitis B virus infection. The CDR3 nucleotides read TGTGCCTGGAGGCAACTAGCGGGAGGTCAGCATGAGCAGTTCTTC. It specifies CAWRQLAGGQHEQFF. The complete variable domain, with remaining parts taken from reference TRBV30 and TRBJ2-1, reads SQTIHQWPATLVQPVGSPLSLECTVEGTSNPNLYWYRQAAGRGLQLLFYSVGIGQISSEVPQNLSASRPQDRQFILSSKKLLLSDSGFYLCAWRQLAGGQHEQFFGPGTRLTVL.